A single sample is the source of the 21 T cell receptor beta chains below, sequenced in a study of Ad26.COV2.S vaccination and SARS-CoV-2 variants. Described treatment: around 19 received Ad26.COV2.S at low or high dose, single or two shots; 5 received placebo; per-sample allocation not given. The samples were gathered on day 63 after the first injection of vaccine or placebo. TCRdb keeps only in-frame clones here, not all; method: immunoSEQ multiplex PCR. The sample yields about 450,000 clones, approximately 92% seen once. The starting material was peripheral blood, obtained in a trial of Ad26.COV2.S vaccine versus placebo. The source of these receptors is a person between 18 and 60 years old who received the Ad26.COV2.S COVID-19 vaccine or a placebo.

This clone was found once. The chain links TRBV29-1 to TRBJ2-3; possible D gene TRBD1, 6 bases. Deletions cut 7 bases from V and 4 bases from J, with 12 bases between. This CDR3 has 12 residues. Per germline, CDR1 SQVTM and CDR2 ANQGSEA. The DNA for the CDR3 is TGCAGCGCGACCAGGGGCTCAGATACGCAGTATTTT. Its protein product is CSATRGSDTQYF.

This chain links TRBV18 with TRBJ2-1; D may be TRBD2 (5 bases). Per the germline V gene, CDR1 is KGHSH and CDR2 is LQKENI. Trimming removed 2 bases at V and 5 bases at J, with 10 bases between. CDR3 length: 14 residues. CDR3 sequence (DNA): TGTGCCAGCTCACCAGCGGGTTCGCACAATGAGCAGTTCTTC. This encodes CASSPAGSHNEQFF.

This chain uses TRBV5-1 with TRBJ1-2; 8 nucleotides line up with TRBD1. CDR3 length equals 15 residues. Germline V gene lookup returns CDR1 SGHRS and CDR2 YFSETQ. Trimming cost V 7 bases and J 8 bases; bases outside gene matches: 16. The DNA for the CDR3 is TGCGCCAGCTCCGGTGAACCTCAGGGGGCCGGAGGCTACACCTTC. Protein product: CASSGEPQGAGGYTF.

The V gene is TRBV29-1, the J gene TRBJ2-7; tentative D call: TRBD1 (5 bases). The CDR3 contains 11 residues. The germline V and J ends were trimmed by 6 bases and 3 bases, with 9 bases remaining between them. CDR1 is SQVTM and CDR2 is ANQGSEA in the germline V gene. CDR3 bases: TGCAGCGTCGGCAGGGTCTACGAGCAGTACTTC. As protein: CSVGRVYEQYF.

The chain carries TRBV20-1 and TRBJ1-1; D not resolved. This CDR3 is 11 amino acids long. Germline loops: CDR1 DFQATT, CDR2 SNEGSKA (reference sequence). V gave up 4 bases and J gave up 1 base, with 4 bases separating them. CDR3 sequence: CSAKKNTEAFF. The CDR3 coding sequence is TGCAGTGCTAAAAAGAACACTGAAGCTTTCTTT.

The chain carries TRBV4-2 and TRBJ2-7; D is undetermined. The CDR3 spans 16 residues. Germline lookup yields CDR1 LGHNA and CDR2 YNFKEQ. V gave up 1 base and J gave up 3 bases, with 16 bases separating them. This CDR3 reads CASSQAQDAPIYEQYF. As DNA, the CDR3 is TGTGCCAGCAGCCAAGCCCAGGACGCGCCTATCTACGAGCAGTACTTC.

The V gene is TRBV2, the J gene TRBJ2-1; possibly TRBD1 for D (6 bases). V was trimmed by 6 bases and J by 8 bases, leaving 11 bases between them. Germline V gene sequence: CDR1 SNHLY, CDR2 FYNNEI. CDR3 size: 12 residues. The CDR3 region is CASRKQGYEQFF. CDR3 DNA: TGTGCCAGCAGAAAACAGGGCTATGAGCAGTTCTTC.

The J gene is TRBJ1-2, the V gene TRBV7-2; D is ambiguous. CDR3 length equals 13 residues. From germline, CDR1 is SGHTA and CDR2 FQGNSA. The V end was cut by 6 bases, the J end by 7 bases, with 15 bases between. CDR3 region: CASSPTGLGGYTF. The CDR3 DNA sequence: TGTGCCAGCAGTCCCACCGGTCTCGGTGGCTACACCTTC.

The rearrangement links TRBV29-1 to TRBJ1-1, with unresolved D. Trimming cost V 5 bases and J 5 bases, with 15 bases left between them. This CDR3 has 13 amino acids. Germline-derived CDR1 and CDR2 are SQVTM and ANQGSEA. This CDR3 is CSVHIGSWTEAFF. The DNA of the CDR3 is TGCAGCGTTCATATAGGGAGCTGGACTGAAGCTTTCTTT.

The chain links TRBV7-2 to TRBJ2-3; no clear D gene. Germline values: CDR1 SGHTA, CDR2 FQGNSA. The CDR3 has 12 residues. V was cut by 5 bases and J by 5 bases, with 8 bases left in between. The CDR3 nucleotides are TGTGCCAGCAGCAAAACGGGAGATACGCAGTATTTT. This codes for CASSKTGDTQYF.

This clone was counted a single time. V usage is TRBV12-3 or TRBV12-4 and J usage is TRBJ2-7; D might be TRBD2 (5 bases). V gave up 6 bases and J gave up 7 bases, with 13 bases separating them. This CDR3 is built from 12 residues. The CDR3 region has the DNA TGTGCCAGCAGCCGCGGCCGGGGTGAGCAGTACGTC. Translation: CASSRGRGEQYV.

CDR3 sequence: CASSLAVRQPQHF. The CDR3 DNA reads TGTGCCAGCAGCTTAGCGGTGAGACAGCCCCAGCATTTT. J is TRBJ1-5 and V is TRBV7-2, with D hard to call. V dropped 0 bases and J dropped 7 bases, with 7 bases sitting between them. Germline V gives CDR1 SGHTA, CDR2 FQGNSA. The CDR3 length is 13 residues.

The chain is built from TRBV18 and TRBJ2-3, with 9 bases identical to TRBD2. Per the germline V gene, CDR1 is KGHSH and CDR2 is LQKENI. V lost 3 bases and J lost 3; bases outside the gene matches: 13. CDR3 size: 18 residues. The CDR3 protein is CASSPVAYRGRETDTQYF. The CDR3 DNA reads as TGTGCCAGCTCACCGGTTGCTTATCGCGGGAGGGAAACAGATACGCAGTATTTT.

This chain joins TRBV7-3 and TRBJ2-1; D possibly corresponds to TRBD1 (6 bases). V was pared by 5 bases and J by 8 bases, with 13 bases between. CDR1 SGHTA and CDR2 FQGTGA come from the germline V gene. This CDR3 spans 13 amino acids. The CDR3 here is CASSPGQFHEQFF. CDR3 in DNA: TGTGCCAGCAGCCCCGGACAGTTCCATGAGCAGTTCTTC.

J is TRBJ1-4 and V is TRBV11-2; TRBD1 matches 7 bases. J lost 8 bases, V lost 4 bases, and 10 bases had no gene match. CDR3 length: 15 amino acids. Germline CDR1 SGHAT, CDR2 FQNNGV. The DNA for the CDR3 is TGTGCCAGCAGCTCCCTCAGACAGGGTAGAGAAAAACTGTTTTTT. Encoded protein: CASSSLRQGREKLFF.

The CDR3 region is CASSATRDLRRHEQFF. In DNA form, the CDR3 reads TGTGCCAGCAGCGCCACCCGGGATCTGAGGCGTCATGAGCAGTTCTTC. The gene calls are TRBV7-9 and TRBJ2-1; the D gene is possibly TRBD2 (5 bases). This CDR3 region has 16 residues. The V gene lost 5 bases and the J gene lost 8 bases, with 22 bases spanning the gap. CDR1 and CDR2 (germline): SEHNR, FQNEAQ (reference sequence).

This chain links TRBV7-2 with TRBJ2-5; D call uncertain. The CDR3 spans 14 residues. Germline values: CDR1 SGHTA, CDR2 FQGNSA. The V and J ends lost 2 bases and 1 base respectively, with 8 bases between them. The CDR3 is CASSLMGIQETQYF. The CDR3 bases are TGTGCCAGCAGCTTAATGGGGATCCAAGAGACCCAGTACTTC.

This clone was recorded a few times. This rearrangement joins TRBV18 to TRBJ2-2; 7 bases are shared with TRBD1. V shed 3 bases, J shed 6 bases, and the junction held 1 base outside the gene matches. From germline, CDR1 is KGHSH and CDR2 LQKENI. This CDR3 comprises 13 residues. The CDR3 region has the DNA TGTGCCAGCTCACCGGGGACAGCCGGGGAGCTGTTTTTT. Amino acid sequence: CASSPGTAGELFF.

The V call is TRBV19, the J call TRBJ1-1; D unclear. CDR1 and CDR2 from the germline V gene are LNHDA and SQIVND (reference sequence). There are 15 residues in the CDR3. Trimming stripped 7 bases from V and 7 bases from J, with 22 bases between. CDR3 region: CASTLRPLDGIEAFF. Here the CDR3 DNA reads TGTGCCAGTACCCTTAGACCATTAGACGGCATTGAAGCTTTCTTT.

The V gene is TRBV27, the J gene TRBJ2-1; TRBD2 matches at 12 bases. CDR1 and CDR2 from the germline V gene are MNHEY and SMNVEV (reference sequence). This CDR3 has 19 residues. Trimming removed 1 base from V and 7 bases from J; junction bases left unmatched: 14. The CDR3 DNA sequence: TGTGCCAGCAGTTTATTGGGAAGGACTAGCGGGATGGTACCTAATGAGCAGTTCTTC. This codes for CASSLLGRTSGMVPNEQFF.

This clone was recorded only once. This chain links TRBV9 with TRBJ2-5; TRBD1 is a possible D gene (6 bases). Germline assignment: CDR1 SGDLS and CDR2 YYNGEE. This CDR3 is built from 16 residues. V lost 4 bases and J 7 bases, leaving 23 bases between the germline ends. The CDR3 is CASSPYLQGPLGTQYF. The CDR3 DNA follows: TGTGCCAGCAGCCCCTACCTACAGGGCCCCCTTGGGACCCAGTACTTC.